The rows below give T cell receptor beta chains drawn from one sample of a study of blood T cell repertoires in COVID-19. Assay: immunoSEQ multiplex PCR; the TCRdb copy retains only in-frame clones and omits some. Of around 140,000 clones in the sample, 85% to 90% were seen once. The sequenced material came from peripheral blood. All receptors derive from a man aged 18 to 29 with COVID-19, enrolled during active disease. Both conserved end residues are part of each CDR3. A D gene is named only where the DNA matches it firmly. Clone size is stated in some rows and not others, as once, few, many or a class when expanded.

TRBV4-1,TRBD1,NA,TRBJ1-1,CATTGGTEAFF,TGCGCCACCACAGGGGGGACTGAAGCTTTCTTT
TRBV2,TRBD1,NA,TRBJ1-5,CASSDRDNQPQHF,TGTGCCAGTAGTGACAGGGACAATCAGCCCCAGCATTTT
TRBV3-1/TRBV3-2,NA,NA,TRBJ2-5,CASSLGTRRVQETQYF,TGTGCCAGCAGCCTTGGGACCCGGAGGGTCCAAGAGACCCAGTACTTC
TRBV12-5,TRBD2,NA,TRBJ2-2,CASGLVLSRLAGDGDTGELFF,TGTGCTAGTGGTTTGGTACTTTCCAGACTAGCGGGAGATGGGGACACCGGGGAGCTGTTTTTT
TRBV4-2,TRBD1,NA,TRBJ2-7,CASSQDWTGKFYEQYF,TGTGCCAGCAGCCAAGATTGGACAGGGAAATTCTACGAGCAGTACTTC
TRBV7-9,TRBD2,NA,TRBJ2-1,CASSQALGLANEQFF,TGTGCCAGCAGCCAAGCGCTGGGACTAGCCAATGAGCAGTTCTTC
TRBV28,TRBD1,NA,TRBJ2-1,CASSYGTGWGAYNEQFF,TGTGCCAGCAGTTACGGGACAGGGTGGGGGGCCTACAATGAGCAGTTCTTC
TRBV4-3,TRBD1,NA,TRBJ1-1,CASSLQGRTTEAFF,TGCGCCAGCAGCCTACAGGGGCGGACCACTGAAGCTTTCTTT
TRBV28,TRBD1,few,TRBJ2-7,CASSYNKLDREFSYEQYF,TGTGCCAGCAGTTATAACAAGCTGGACAGGGAGTTTTCCTACGAGCAGTACTTC
TRBV24-1,TRBD1,NA,TRBJ1-4,CATSEGTGGIATNEKLFF,TGTGCCACCAGTGAGGGGACAGGGGGAATTGCAACTAATGAAAAACTGTTTTTT
TRBV11-3,TRBD2,NA,TRBJ2-1,CASSVTSGRITEQFF,TGTGCCAGCAGTGTGACTAGCGGGAGGATCACTGAGCAGTTCTTC
TRBV11-2,NA,once,TRBJ1-2,CASSLGQTWGYGYTF,TGTGCCAGCAGCTTAGGACAGACATGGGGCTATGGCTACACCTTC
TRBV4-1,NA,NA,TRBJ1-1,CASSLRVGARGAFF,TGCGCCAGCAGCCTCAGGGTGGGGGCCCGTGGGGCTTTCTTT
TRBV18,TRBD2,once,TRBJ2-1,CASSPRGRGLAGGYNEQFF,TGTGCCAGCTCACCGCGGGGAAGGGGACTAGCGGGAGGATACAATGAGCAGTTCTTC
TRBV19,TRBD1,NA,TRBJ1-5,CASARGTSSNQPQHF,TGTGCCAGTGCCAGGGGGACATCTAGCAATCAGCCCCAGCATTTT
TRBV19,NA,NA,TRBJ2-7,CASTPPGGIYEQYF,TGTGCCAGTACCCCCCCGGGGGGCATATACGAGCAGTACTTC
TRBV5-1,TRBD1,NA,TRBJ1-4,CASSTYRGPREKLFF,TGCGCCAGCAGCACCTACAGGGGGCCGAGAGAAAAACTGTTTTTT
TRBV3-1/TRBV3-2,NA,once,TRBJ2-1,CASSQGSRYNEQFF,TGTGCCAGCAGCCAAGGGTCTAGATACAATGAGCAGTTCTTC
TRBV7-3,TRBD1,NA,TRBJ2-1,CASSPGQSYEQFF,TGTGCCAGCAGCCCGGGACAGTCTTACGAGCAGTTCTTC
TRBV27,NA,NA,TRBJ2-5,CASSISTQETQYF,TGTGCCAGCAGTATCTCGACTCAAGAGACCCAGTACTTC
TRBV7-3,TRBD1,NA,TRBJ1-1,CASQPGQGGVETEAFF,TGTGCCAGCCAACCGGGACAGGGGGGTGTTGAAACTGAAGCTTTCTTT
TRBV6-5,NA,NA,TRBJ1-5,CASSYSRPSSNQPQHF,TGTGCCAGCAGTTACTCGAGACCTAGTAGCAATCAGCCCCAGCATTTT
TRBV5-1,NA,NA,TRBJ2-7,CASTPFVGEHEQYF,TGCGCCAGCACCCCGTTTGTGGGAGAGCACGAGCAGTACTTC
TRBV19,NA,few,TRBJ1-2,CASSIVETANYGYTF,TGTGCCAGTAGTATCGTCGAGACAGCGAACTATGGCTACACCTTC
TRBV19,TRBD2,NA,TRBJ2-7,CASSIGTGSGSLGEQYF,TGTGCCAGTAGTATAGGAACCGGTAGCGGGAGTTTGGGCGAGCAGTACTTC
TRBV28,TRBD1,NA,TRBJ2-5,CASSKDRGGETQYF,TGTGCCAGCAGCAAAGACAGGGGTGGTGAGACCCAGTACTTC
TRBV28,NA,NA,TRBJ2-7,CASMTGALVPYEQYF,TGTGCCAGCATGACAGGCGCTTTGGTACCCTACGAGCAGTACTTC
TRBV28,NA,NA,TRBJ1-6,CASSPRSSYNSPLHF,TGTGCCAGCAGTCCACGCAGCTCCTATAATTCACCCCTCCACTTT
TRBV6-5,NA,NA,TRBJ2-7,CASSYTNTPYYEQYF,TGTGCCAGCAGTTACACCAACACACCTTACTACGAGCAGTACTTC
TRBV19,NA,NA,TRBJ2-1,CASSRPGQGRHNEQFF,TGTGCCAGTAGCCGCCCCGGGCAGGGGCGGCACAATGAGCAGTTCTTC
TRBV9,TRBD2,NA,TRBJ2-1,CASSGEGLAGNEQFF,TGTGCCAGCAGCGGAGAGGGACTAGCGGGAAACGAGCAGTTCTTC
TRBV6-2/TRBV6-3,NA,NA,TRBJ2-2,CASSPTPNTGELFF,TGTGCCAGCAGCCCGACTCCGAACACCGGGGAGCTGTTTTTT
TRBV3-1/TRBV3-2,TRBD1,NA,TRBJ1-2,CASSQRPGRGPYGYTF,TGTGCCAGCAGCCAACGTCCCGGCAGGGGGCCTTATGGCTACACCTTC
TRBV27,TRBD2,NA,TRBJ2-7,CASSLSERGSYEQYF,TGTGCCAGCAGTTTATCAGAGCGGGGGAGCTACGAGCAGTACTTC
TRBV24-1,NA,NA,TRBJ2-7,CATEAENEQYF,TGTGCCACCGAGGCAGAGAACGAGCAGTACTTC
TRBV5-1,NA,NA,TRBJ1-1,CASRGVDTEAFF,TGCGCCAGCCGCGGGGTAGACACTGAAGCTTTCTTT
TRBV25-1,TRBD1,NA,TRBJ1-2,CASSEGTGTVLGYTF,TGTGCCAGCAGTGAAGGGACAGGGACTGTTTTAGGCTACACCTTC
TRBV5-1,NA,NA,TRBJ2-3,CASSLASGRTDTQYF,TGCGCCAGCAGCTTGGCCAGCGGGCGCACAGATACGCAGTATTTT
TRBV5-1,NA,NA,TRBJ2-1,CASSLGGIRQYNEQFF,TGCGCCAGCAGCCTGGGCGGGATACGCCAGTACAATGAGCAGTTCTTC
TRBV28,TRBD1,NA,TRBJ1-5,CASSPGQGVNQPQHF,TGTGCCAGCAGTCCGGGACAGGGGGTCAATCAGCCCCAGCATTTT
TRBV6-2/TRBV6-3,TRBD2,once,TRBJ2-2,CASSWTSGSRELFF,TGTGCCAGCAGTTGGACTAGCGGGAGTCGGGAGCTGTTTTTT
TRBV7-2,TRBD1,once,TRBJ1-3,CASSLRQGASGNTIYF,TGTGCCAGCAGCTTACGACAGGGGGCCTCTGGAAACACCATATATTTT
TRBV7-9,TRBD2,NA,TRBJ2-5,CASDRTSGIGETQYF,TGTGCCAGCGACAGGACTAGCGGAATTGGGGAGACCCAGTACTTC
TRBV5-1,TRBD2,NA,TRBJ2-5,CASSSTSGNPGETQYF,TGCGCCAGCAGCTCGACTAGCGGAAACCCTGGGGAGACCCAGTACTTC
TRBV4-1,TRBD1,NA,TRBJ2-7,CASSQALRGLREQYF,TGCGCCAGCAGCCAGGCACTGAGGGGGCTACGGGAGCAGTACTTC
TRBV4-3,NA,NA,TRBJ2-7,CASSQGGGYEQYF,TGCGCCAGCAGCCAAGGGGGCGGTTACGAGCAGTACTTC
TRBV28,TRBD1,NA,TRBJ1-2,CASTNAGGLGGYTF,TGTGCCAGCACCAACGCAGGGGGATTGGGTGGCTACACCTTC
TRBV7-9,NA,NA,TRBJ2-7,CASSSLGGGGEQYF,TGTGCCAGCAGCTCCCTGGGAGGGGGAGGCGAGCAGTACTTC
TRBV30,TRBD1,NA,TRBJ2-1,CAWSLRGWTGVTYNEQFF,TGTGCCTGGAGTCTACGAGGATGGACAGGGGTTACCTACAATGAGCAGTTCTTC
TRBV28,NA,NA,TRBJ2-7,CASTSFSYEQYF,TGTGCCAGCACCTCCTTCTCCTACGAGCAGTACTTC
TRBV30,NA,NA,TRBJ2-2,CAWRVAAGGELFF,TGTGCCTGGAGAGTTGCGGCGGGCGGGGAGCTGTTTTTT
TRBV2,NA,NA,TRBJ1-6,CASSEYPHTVVLHF,TGTGCCAGCAGTGAATATCCCCACACCGTCGTACTCCACTTT
TRBV12-3/TRBV12-4,NA,NA,TRBJ2-1,CASRGDRYNEQFF,TGTGCCAGCAGAGGAGACAGGTACAATGAGCAGTTCTTC
TRBV5-1,NA,NA,TRBJ1-1,CASSLAYGQQTEAFF,TGCGCCAGCAGCTTGGCCTATGGCCAACAGACTGAAGCTTTCTTT
TRBV13,TRBD1,once,TRBJ2-1,CASSTGDRGLSEQFF,TGTGCCAGCAGCACCGGGGACAGGGGCTTGTCTGAGCAGTTCTTC
TRBV10-1,TRBD2,NA,TRBJ2-5,CASSEGLGVGETQYF,TGCGCCAGCAGTGAGGGACTAGGGGTCGGTGAGACCCAGTACTTC
TRBV29-1,NA,NA,TRBJ2-1,CSFPVGTYKIF,TGCAGCTTTCCTGTTGGGACATATAAAATCTTC